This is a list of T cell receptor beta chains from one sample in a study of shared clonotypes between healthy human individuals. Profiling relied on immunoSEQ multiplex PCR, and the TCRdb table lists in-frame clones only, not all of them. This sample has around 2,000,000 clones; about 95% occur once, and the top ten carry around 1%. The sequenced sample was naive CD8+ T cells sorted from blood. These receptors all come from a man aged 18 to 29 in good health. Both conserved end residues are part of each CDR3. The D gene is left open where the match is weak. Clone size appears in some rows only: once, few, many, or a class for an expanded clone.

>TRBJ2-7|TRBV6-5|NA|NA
CASSRPDSSYEQYF
TGTGCCAGCAGCCGACCCGACAGTTCCTACGAGCAGTACTTC
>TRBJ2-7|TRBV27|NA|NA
CASSPGLDSYEQYF
TGTGCCAGCAGTCCGGGACTGGACTCCTACGAGCAGTACTTC
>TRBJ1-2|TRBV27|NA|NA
CASSLRQAPLWGYTF
TGTGCCAGCAGTCTAAGACAGGCCCCGCTATGGGGCTACACCTTC
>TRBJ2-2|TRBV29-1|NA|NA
CSVDRAPGELFF
TGCAGCGTTGACAGGGCCCCCGGGGAGCTGTTTTTT
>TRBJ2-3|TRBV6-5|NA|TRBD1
CASSYAGQVRPDTQYF
TGTGCCAGCAGTTACGCGGGACAGGTCCGTCCAGATACGCAGTATTTT
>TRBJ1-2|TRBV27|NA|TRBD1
CASSYVGTGYGYTF
TGTGCCAGCAGTTATGTCGGGACAGGCTATGGCTACACCTTC
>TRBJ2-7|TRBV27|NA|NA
CASKGSSYEQYF
TGTGCCAGCAAAGGCAGCTCCTACGAGCAGTACTTC
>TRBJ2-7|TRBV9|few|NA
CASSVGGSTYEQYF
TGTGCCAGCAGCGTAGGAGGGTCTACCTACGAGCAGTACTTC
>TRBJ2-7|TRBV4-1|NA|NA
CASSHPPGTQNEQYF
TGCGCCAGCAGCCATCCACCCGGGACACAGAACGAGCAGTACTTC
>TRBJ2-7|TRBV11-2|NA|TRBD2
CASSLDRASGAYEQYF
TGTGCCAGCAGCTTAGATCGGGCTAGCGGGGCCTACGAGCAGTACTTC
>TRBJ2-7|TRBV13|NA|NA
CASSLRGNSYEQYF
TGTGCCAGCAGCTTAAGGGGTAACTCCTACGAGCAGTACTTC
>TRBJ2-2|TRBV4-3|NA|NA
CASSQEVGSPNTGELFF
TGCGCCAGCAGCCAAGAAGTAGGCTCCCCGAACACCGGGGAGCTGTTTTTT
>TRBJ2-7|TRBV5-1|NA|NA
CASSPSGGGLFYEQYF
TGCGCCAGCAGCCCCTCAGGCGGGGGCCTGTTCTACGAGCAGTACTTC
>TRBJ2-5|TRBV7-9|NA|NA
CASSRLTGGQETQYF
TGTGCCAGCAGCCGATTAACCGGGGGCCAAGAGACCCAGTACTTC
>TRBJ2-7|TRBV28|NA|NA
CASSLNMDEQYF
TGTGCCAGCAGTTTAAACATGGACGAGCAGTACTTC
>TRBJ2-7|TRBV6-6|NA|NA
CASSYSTQGYYEQYF
TGTGCCAGCAGTTACTCGACTCAGGGGTACTACGAGCAGTACTTC
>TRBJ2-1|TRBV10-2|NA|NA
CASSDIYEQFF
TGCGCCAGCAGTGATATCTATGAGCAGTTCTTC
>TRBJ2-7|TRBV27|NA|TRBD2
CASSLSPTSGLYEQYF
TGTGCCAGCAGTTTATCCCCAACTAGCGGACTTTACGAGCAGTACTTC
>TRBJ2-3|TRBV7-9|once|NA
CASSLTRGSTDTQYF
TGTGCCAGCAGCTTAACGCGGGGCAGCACAGATACGCAGTATTTT
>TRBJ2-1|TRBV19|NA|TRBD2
CASSIMGGLADNEQFF
TGTGCCAGTAGTATTATGGGGGGTCTAGCGGACAATGAGCAGTTCTTC
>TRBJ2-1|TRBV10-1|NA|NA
CASSERADDEQFF
TGCGCCAGCAGTGAAAGGGCGGACGATGAGCAGTTCTTC
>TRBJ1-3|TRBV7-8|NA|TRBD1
CASSLSGTGGRGNTIYF
TGTGCCAGCAGCTTATCTGGGACAGGGGGTAGGGGAAACACCATATATTTT
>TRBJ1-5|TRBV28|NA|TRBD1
CASSPGTVSNQPQHF
TGTGCCAGCAGTCCCGGGACAGTCAGCAATCAGCCCCAGCATTTT
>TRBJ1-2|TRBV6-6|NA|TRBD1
CASRDRILDGYTF
TGTGCCAGCAGGGACAGGATTCTTGATGGCTACACCTTC
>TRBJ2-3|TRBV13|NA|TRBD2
CASSLEGLAGGDTQYF
TGTGCCAGCAGCTTAGAGGGTCTAGCGGGAGGAGATACGCAGTATTTT
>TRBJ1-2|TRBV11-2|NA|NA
CASSFGSGYGYTF
TGTGCCAGCAGCTTCGGGTCGGGGTATGGCTACACCTTC
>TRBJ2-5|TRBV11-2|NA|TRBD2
CASSFGLAGGGETQYF
TGTGCCAGCAGCTTCGGACTAGCGGGAGGTGGGGAGACCCAGTACTTC
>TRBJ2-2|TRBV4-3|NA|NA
CASSIYSSTGELFF
TGCGCCAGCAGCATATATTCGAGCACCGGGGAGCTGTTTTTT
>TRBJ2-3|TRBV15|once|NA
CATSGGPMADTQYF
TGTGCCACCAGTGGGGGACCAATGGCAGATACGCAGTATTTT
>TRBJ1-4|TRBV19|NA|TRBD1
CASSPDRVKLFF
TGTGCCAGTAGCCCGGACAGGGTAAAACTGTTTTTT
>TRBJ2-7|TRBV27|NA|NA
CASSLGRTGYEQYF
TGTGCCAGCAGTTTAGGGCGGACGGGGTACGAGCAGTACTTC
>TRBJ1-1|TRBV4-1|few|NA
CASSRPTAPTTEAFF
TGCGCCAGCAGCCGGCCGACAGCTCCGACCACTGAAGCTTTCTTT
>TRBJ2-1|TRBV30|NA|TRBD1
CAWESGQGYNEQFF
TGTGCCTGGGAATCGGGACAGGGCTACAATGAGCAGTTCTTC
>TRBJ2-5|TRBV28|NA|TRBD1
CASRPQGRGGETQYF
TGTGCCAGCAGGCCACAGGGGAGAGGGGGTGAGACCCAGTACTTC
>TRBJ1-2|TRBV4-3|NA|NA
CASSQDGPSYGYTF
TGCGCCAGCAGCCAAGATGGTCCTTCCTATGGCTACACCTTC
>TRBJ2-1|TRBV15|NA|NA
CATSRGGGEGSYNEQFF
TGTGCCACCAGCAGAGGAGGGGGAGAAGGCTCCTACAATGAGCAGTTCTTC
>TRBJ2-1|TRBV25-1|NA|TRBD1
CASSDPGQGVNEQFF
TGTGCCAGCAGTGACCCGGGACAGGGGGTTAATGAGCAGTTCTTC
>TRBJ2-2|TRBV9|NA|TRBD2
CASSVAIIAGTGELFF
TGTGCCAGCAGCGTAGCCATCATAGCGGGCACCGGGGAGCTGTTTTTT
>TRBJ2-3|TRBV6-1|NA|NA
CASMVGSSTDTQYF
TGTGCCAGCATGGTAGGGTCTAGCACAGATACGCAGTATTTT
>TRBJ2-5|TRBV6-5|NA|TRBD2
CASSRLAGALETQYF
TGTGCCAGCAGCCGACTAGCGGGAGCTCTCGAGACCCAGTACTTC
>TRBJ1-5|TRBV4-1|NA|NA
CASSPPGGQPQHF
TGCGCCAGCAGCCCTCCCGGGGGACAGCCCCAGCATTTT
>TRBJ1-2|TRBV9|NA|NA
CASSADGGPNYGYTF
TGTGCCAGCAGCGCGGACGGAGGGCCTAACTATGGCTACACCTTC
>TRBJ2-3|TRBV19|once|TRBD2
CASEGLGTDTQYF
TGTGCCAGTGAAGGACTAGGGACAGATACGCAGTATTTT
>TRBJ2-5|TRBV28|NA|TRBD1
CASSFARGKNLETQYF
TGTGCCAGCAGTTTCGCCAGGGGGAAAAATTTGGAGACCCAGTACTTC
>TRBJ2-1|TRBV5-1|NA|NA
CASSPTSSYEQFF
TGCGCCAGCAGCCCGACTAGTTCTTATGAGCAGTTCTTC
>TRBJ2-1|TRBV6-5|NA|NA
CASSSDRTFRNEQFF
TGTGCCAGCAGCTCCGACAGGACTTTTCGCAATGAGCAGTTCTTC
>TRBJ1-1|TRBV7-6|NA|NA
CASSPGLENTEAFF
TGTGCCAGCAGCCCAGGACTGGAGAACACTGAAGCTTTCTTT
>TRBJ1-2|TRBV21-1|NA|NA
CASSKARDYGYTF
TGTGCCAGCAGCAAAGCGCGGGACTATGGCTACACCTTC
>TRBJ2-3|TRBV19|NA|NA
CASSPMGPEGGTDTQYF
TGTGCCAGTAGTCCCATGGGACCTGAGGGTGGCACAGATACGCAGTATTTT
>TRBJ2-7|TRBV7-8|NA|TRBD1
CASSVRDRIYEQYF
TGTGCCAGCAGCGTCCGGGACAGGATCTACGAGCAGTACTTC
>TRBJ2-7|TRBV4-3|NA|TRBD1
CASSQGPGQGNEQYF
TGCGCCAGCAGCCAGGGTCCGGGACAGGGGAACGAGCAGTACTTC
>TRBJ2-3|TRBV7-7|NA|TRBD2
CASSGGLSDTQYF
TGTGCTAGCAGCGGGGGACTATCAGATACGCAGTATTTT
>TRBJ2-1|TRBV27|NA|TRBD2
CASSLSLPGGSYNEQFF
TGTGCCAGCAGTTTGTCCCTTCCGGGGGGCTCCTACAATGAGCAGTTCTTC
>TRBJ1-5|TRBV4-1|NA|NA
CASSQVGGEGQPQHF
TGCGCCAGCAGCCAAGTTGGGGGGGAGGGTCAGCCCCAGCATTTT
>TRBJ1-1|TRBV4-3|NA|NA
CASSWTIYTEAFF
TGCGCCAGTTCGTGGACAATCTACACTGAAGCTTTCTTT
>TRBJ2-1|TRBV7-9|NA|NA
CASSPWGHDEQFF
TGTGCCAGCAGCCCTTGGGGGCATGATGAGCAGTTCTTC
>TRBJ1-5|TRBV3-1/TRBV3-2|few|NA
CASSGPQHF
TGTGCCAGCAGCGGGCCCCAGCATTTT
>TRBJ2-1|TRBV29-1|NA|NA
CSVEGTEETDNEQFF
TGCAGCGTTGAAGGGACAGAAGAGACAGACAATGAGCAGTTCTTC
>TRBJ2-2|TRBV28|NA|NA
CASRGGTPNTGELFF
TGTGCCAGCAGGGGCGGGACACCGAACACCGGGGAGCTGTTTTTT